One TCR beta chain is described in this entry. What it recognizes is unknown. Amplification used 60 Vbeta primers and 13 Jbeta primers. Data came from immunoSEQ multiplex PCR; TCRdb stores just in-frame clones and leaves some out. The table includes fewer than 110,000 clones, about 80% detected once. The data stem from a study of cytomegalovirus exposure and HLA in healthy donors. Study summary: A data release that came early held 75 million to 85 million unique TCRs from HLA-typed donors. Among a few hundred genotyped donors, approximately 80% fell in the Caucasian-associated ancestry cluster. Study-wide results and limits: On later analysis, the bulk of CMV-associated TCR beta chains appeared to be HLA-restricted. Presence/absence results assume similar sequencing depth per donor, which may not hold.

Germline loops: CDR1 SGHNT, CDR2 YYREEE (reference sequence). Trimming stripped 1 base from V and 0 bases from J, with 18 bases between. The CDR3 is 18 amino acids. Source material: PBMCs. The gene calls are TRBV5-4 and TRBJ2-3; tentative D call: TRBD2 (6 bases). This clonotype was obtained from a young man in good health and CMV-seronegative. Written as DNA, the CDR3 is TGTGCCAGCAGCTTGCGCAGAAGTGGAGGGGTTAGCACAGATACGCAGTATTTT. It yields the protein CASSLRRSGGVSTDTQYF.